This T cell receptor (beta chain) was profiled in a study of cytomegalovirus exposure and HLA in healthy donors. The assay was immunoSEQ multiplex PCR, and TCRdb's table has in-frame clones only and misses some. The sample includes about 74,000 clones, nearly 95% seen only once; the top ten take roughly 1.4%. The germline V and J ends were trimmed by 5 bases and 1 base, with 11 bases remaining between them. This CDR3 has 14 residues. In germline, CDR1 is MNHEY, CDR2 SMNVEV (reference sequence). The receptor's source is a man aged 18 to 35 in good health and CMV-seropositive. Sequenced input: PBMCs. The chain links TRBV27 to TRBJ2-5, with D possibly TRBD1 on 6 matching bases. The CDR3 DNA follows: TGTGCCAGCAGTCAGGGGCCACTCCAAGAGACCCAGTACTTC. This translates into CASSQGPLQETQYF.